Sequencing of this TCR beta chain was carried out in a study of control samples from healthy donors and cancer patients. CDR1 is SGHRS and CDR2 is YFSETQ in the germline V gene. The CDR3 runs 14 residues. The germline V and J ends were trimmed by 5 bases and 5 bases, with 14 bases remaining between them. This clone was counted a few times. Libraries were prepared by immunoSEQ multiplex PCR; TCRdb keeps only in-frame clonotypes and omits some of them. This table has around 82,000 clones, more than 70% appearing once. The sequencing input was blood. The sequence was collected from a man aged 45-65 years in good health. V and J are TRBV5-1 and TRBJ1-5, with no clear D. The DNA of the CDR3 is TGCGCCAGCAGGCTAGGCGATGGGGATCAGCCCCAGCATTTT. Translating gives CASRLGDGDQPQHF.